Described below is a single TCR beta chain sequence and its context. As processed by the authors: Amplifying reference gene primers gave estimates of nucleated cell counts. Sequencing used immunoSEQ multiplex PCR; TCRdb keeps in-frame clones, though not all of them. V and J calls and clone size are those listed in that table; D and trimming were worked out from the DNA. The table shows roughly 70,000 clones, with roughly nine tenths occurring only once. The germline V gene encodes CDR1 SGHTA and CDR2 FQGNSA. CDR3 size: 14 residues. V lost 5 bases and J lost 8, with 16 bases in between. The source of the sample is a study of blood T cell repertoires in COVID-19. Study-level background: The study drew acute and convalescent COVID-19 samples from the United States, Italy and Spain. Sources were T cells, B-cell-depleted T cells, or PBMCs; the material itself was cDNA or gDNA.

The sequenced material came from peripheral blood. This TCR was sampled from a man in his fifties or sixties with acute or convalescent COVID-19. This sequence joins TRBV7-2 and TRBJ2-4; possible D gene TRBD2, 6 bases. The CDR3 DNA reads as TGTGCCAGCAGCCCCGAGGAGGGGCGGGACATTCAGTACTTC. As protein: CASSPEEGRDIQYF.